This TCR beta chain was profiled in a study of beta chain features in type 1 diabetes. Study conclusions and caveats: Type 1 diabetes patients had moderately but significantly shorter TCRB CDR3s in all four CD4+ subsets.

This clone was seen only a few times. The antigen is not known. Trimming cost V 8 bases and J 7 bases; bases outside gene matches: 4. The CDR3 runs to 11 residues. The germline gives CDR1 DFQATT, CDR2 SNEGSKA (reference sequence). Expressed TCRB transcripts were sequenced because the entire RNA isolate underwent reverse transcription. Profiled with immunoSEQ multiplex PCR; TCRdb holds only in-frame clones, not every one. The table records roughly 100,000 clones, about 26% of them present only once. Sequencing input: central memory CD4+ T cells from blood. This receptor was taken from a woman aged 18 to 35 with type 1 diabetes. V usage is TRBV20-1 and J usage is TRBJ2-1; 8 nucleotides align to TRBD2. CDR3 region: CSTGTSNEQFF. CDR3 DNA: TGCAGTACCGGGACTAGTAATGAGCAGTTCTTC.